Listed below are T cell receptor beta chains from one sample, sequenced in a study of blood T cell repertoires in COVID-19. Only in-frame clones appear in the TCRdb table, and some are missing; sequencing was by immunoSEQ multiplex PCR. The sample yields tens of thousands of clones, about 77% seen once. The sample comprised peripheral blood. These receptors were obtained from a human donor in a cohort sampled during active COVID-19. Both conserved end residues are part of each CDR3. D genes are given only for firm matches. Clone sizes are given selectively: once, few, many, or a class where the clone is expanded.

d_gene | abundance | j_gene | v_gene | CDR3nt | CDR3aa
TRBD2 | . | TRBJ2-2 | TRBV7-2 | TGTGCCAGCAGCAGGGGGACTAGCGGGAAGGTTTGGACCGGGGAGCTGTTTTTT | CASSRGTSGKVWTGELFF
. | . | TRBJ1-3 | TRBV12-5 | TGTGCTAGTGGAACGGAGGGAAACACCATATATTTT | CASGTEGNTIYF
. | . | TRBJ1-4 | TRBV5-1 | TGCGCCAGCAGCTTTATCCATGGGGACTCAGAAAAACTGTTTTTT | CASSFIHGDSEKLFF
. | . | TRBJ2-2 | TRBV2 | TGTGCCAGCAGTGTTCCTAGGGGCACCCAGAACACCGGGGAGCTGTTTTTT | CASSVPRGTQNTGELFF
. | . | TRBJ2-5 | TRBV28 | TGTGCCAGCAGTACCGGGTGGGAGACCCAGTACTTC | CASSTGWETQYF
. | medium-sized | TRBJ2-1 | TRBV11-2 | TGTGCCAGCAGCTTAGGCCTAGCCGAATACAATGAGCAGTTCTTC | CASSLGLAEYNEQFF
TRBD1 | once | TRBJ1-2 | TRBV28 | TGTGCCAGCAGTTCTGCGACAGGGATCAGTTCTGGCTACACCTTC | CASSSATGISSGYTF
. | . | TRBJ1-4 | TRBV6-5 | TGTGCCAGCAGCGGGGTGAGGAGCAGTAATGAAAAACTGTTTTTT | CASSGVRSSNEKLFF
. | . | TRBJ1-6 | TRBV5-1 | TGCGCCAGCAGCTCCAGGGGAGAGATAGGTTCACCCCTCCACTTT | CASSSRGEIGSPLHF
TRBD2 | few | TRBJ2-3 | TRBV6-6 | TGTGCCAGCAGTTCCCCCCTGGGACTAGCGGGAGGGCCGGGGGTTTTT | CASSSPLGLAGGPGVF
. | . | TRBJ1-2 | TRBV12-5 | TGTGCTAGTGGTTTGGTACATCTAGGGAGGGGTGGCGGTTCTCTTAGCTATGGCTACACCTTC | CASGLVHLGRGGGSLSYGYTF
TRBD2 | . | TRBJ2-5 | TRBV7-3 | TGTGCCAGCAGCGGCAACGGGGGGGAGACCCAGTACTTC | CASSGNGGETQYF
. | . | TRBJ2-3 | TRBV29-1 | TGCAGCGTTGACAGGGCGGGCACAGATACGCAGTATTTT | CSVDRAGTDTQYF
. | . | TRBJ2-1 | TRBV6-1 | TGTGCCAGCAGTGAAAGAGGGCATGAGCAGTTCTTC | CASSERGHEQFF
. | . | TRBJ2-2 | TRBV5-1 | TGCGCCAGCAGCTTGGACGGGGGGCCATCCACCGGGGAGCTGTTTTTT | CASSLDGGPSTGELFF
TRBD1 | . | TRBJ2-7 | TRBV7-6 | TGTGCCAGCAGCTTCGGGCCCCAGGGGGCAAAAGGCGAGCAGTACTTC | CASSFGPQGAKGEQYF
TRBD1 | . | TRBJ1-2 | TRBV18 | TGTGCCAGCTCACCAGGGACAGGGGGTATCGGCTACACCTTC | CASSPGTGGIGYTF